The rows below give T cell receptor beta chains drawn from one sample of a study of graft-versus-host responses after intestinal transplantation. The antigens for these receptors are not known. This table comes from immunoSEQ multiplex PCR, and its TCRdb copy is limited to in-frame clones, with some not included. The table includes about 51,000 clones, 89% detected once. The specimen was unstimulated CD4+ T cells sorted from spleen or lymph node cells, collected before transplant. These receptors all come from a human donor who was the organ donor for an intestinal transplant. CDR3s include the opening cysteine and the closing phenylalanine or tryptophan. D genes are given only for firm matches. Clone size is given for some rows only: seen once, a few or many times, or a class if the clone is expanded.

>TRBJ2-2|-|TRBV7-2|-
TGTGCCAGCAGTCTAGAAGCCGGGGAGCTGTTTTTT
CASSLEAGELFF
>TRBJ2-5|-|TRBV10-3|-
TGTGCCATCAGTGGGACAGCGACTCAAGAGACCCAGTACTTC
CAISGTATQETQYF
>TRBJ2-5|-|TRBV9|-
TGTGCCAGCAGCGTAGTAAAGGTGGTGGGGTCTCGGGGCCAAGAGACCCAGTACTTC
CASSVVKVVGSRGQETQYF
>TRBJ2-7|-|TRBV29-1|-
TGCAGCCTCGAAGGGCGAGCGTACGAGCAGTACTTC
CSLEGRAYEQYF
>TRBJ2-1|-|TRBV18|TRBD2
TGTGCCAGCTCACCAATTCCCAGACTAGCGGCCTACAATGAGCAGTTCTTC
CASSPIPRLAAYNEQFF
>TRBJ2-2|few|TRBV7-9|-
TGTGCCAGCAGCTTAGACAGGGCCACCGGGGAGCTGTTTTTT
CASSLDRATGELFF
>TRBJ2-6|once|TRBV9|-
TGTGCCAGCAGCGTAGGTTTCAGGGCTGGGGCCAACGTCCTGACTTTC
CASSVGFRAGANVLTF
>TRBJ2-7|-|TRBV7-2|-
TGTGCCAGCAGCTACACGCCCAGACAGGCCTACGAGCAGTACTTC
CASSYTPRQAYEQYF
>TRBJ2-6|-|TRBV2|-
TGTGCCAGCAGGGGTAGCGGATACTCTGGGGCCAACGTCCTGACTTTC
CASRGSGYSGANVLTF
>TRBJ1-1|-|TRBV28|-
TGTGCCAGCAGTTTGGGAGGGGGGTCTGAAGCTTTCTTT
CASSLGGGSEAFF